This TCR beta chain was found in a study of prognosis after radiotherapy for stage I lung cancer. By share of the sample, this clonotype is medium-sized (0.01 to 0.1%). Genomic DNA yielded TCR beta CDR3, amplified by two-round multiplex PCR. It was primers specific to each TRBV and TRBJ gene that first-round PCR used. MiXCR, run by TCRdb on the multiplex PCR reads, gives a single entry per CDR3 protein. The table shows about 17,000 distinct CDR3 sequences, with approximately 15% occurring only once. The source of this sequence is a donor over 45 with non-small cell lung cancer. The input for sequencing was PBMCs, taken before or after stereotactic body radiation therapy (not recorded which).

The CDR3 is CASSYSIFGSYEQYF. CDR3 nucleotides: TGTGCCAGCAGTTACTCGATATTCGGGTCCTACGAGCAGTACTTC. The chain has TRBV6-2 or TRBV6-3 and TRBJ2-7, with D uncertain. The CDR3 consists of 15 residues. CDR1 is MNHEY and CDR2 is SVGEGT in the germline V gene. The V end was cut by 0 bases, the J end by 1 base, with 10 bases between.